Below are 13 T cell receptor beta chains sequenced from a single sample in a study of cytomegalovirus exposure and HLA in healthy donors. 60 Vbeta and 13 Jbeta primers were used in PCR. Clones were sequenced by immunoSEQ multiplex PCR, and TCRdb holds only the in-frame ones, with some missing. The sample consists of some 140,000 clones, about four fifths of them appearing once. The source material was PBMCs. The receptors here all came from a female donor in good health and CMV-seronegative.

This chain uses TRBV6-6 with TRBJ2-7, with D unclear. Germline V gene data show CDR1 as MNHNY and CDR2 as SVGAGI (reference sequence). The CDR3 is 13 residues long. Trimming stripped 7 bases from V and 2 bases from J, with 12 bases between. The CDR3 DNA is TGTGCCAGCAACTCCCTTCTAGCCTACGAGCAGTACTTC. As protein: CASNSLLAYEQYF.

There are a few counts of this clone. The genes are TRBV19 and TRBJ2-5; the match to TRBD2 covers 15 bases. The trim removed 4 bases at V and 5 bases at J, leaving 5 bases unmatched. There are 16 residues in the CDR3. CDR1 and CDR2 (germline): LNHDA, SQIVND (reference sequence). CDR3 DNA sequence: TGTGCCAGTAGTAGGGGACTAGCGGGGGGTGCTGAGACCCAGTACTTC. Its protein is CASSRGLAGGAETQYF. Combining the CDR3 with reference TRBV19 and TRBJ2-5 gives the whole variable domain DGGITQSPKYLFRKEGQNVTLSCEQNLNHDAMYWYRQDPGQGLRLIYYSQIVNDFQKGDIAEGYSVSREKKESFPLTVTSAQKNPTAFYLCASSRGLAGGAETQYFGPGTRLLVL.

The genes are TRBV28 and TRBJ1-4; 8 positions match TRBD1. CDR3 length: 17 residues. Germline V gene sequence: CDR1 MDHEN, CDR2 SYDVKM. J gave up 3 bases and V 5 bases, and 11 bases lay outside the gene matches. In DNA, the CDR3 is TGTGCCAGCAGTCTAGGGACAGGTGGGGGGTCTAATGAAAAACTGTTTTTT. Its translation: CASSLGTGGGSNEKLFF.

CDR3 in amino acids: CASSDSGRMGFF. CDR3 nucleotides: TGTGCCAGCAGTGATTCGGGGAGGATGGGGTTCTTC. The chain joins TRBV28 to TRBJ2-1, with D maybe TRBD2 (6 bases). CDR1 is MDHEN, CDR2 SYDVKM, per germline. The V gene lost 5 bases and the J gene lost 15 bases, with 17 bases spanning the gap. The CDR3 extends over 12 amino acids. Filled out from reference TRBV28 and TRBJ2-1, the complete variable domain reads DVKVTQSSRYLVKRTGEKVFLECVQDMDHENMFWYRQDPGLGLRLIYFSYDVKMKEKGDIPEGYSVSREKKERFSLILESASTNQTSMYLCASSDSGRMGFFGPGTRLTVL.

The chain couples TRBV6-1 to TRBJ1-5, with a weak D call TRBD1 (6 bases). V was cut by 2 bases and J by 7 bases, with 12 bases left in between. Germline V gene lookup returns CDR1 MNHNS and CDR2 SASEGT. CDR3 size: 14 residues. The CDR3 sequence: CASSEFRGFQPQHF. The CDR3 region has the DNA TGTGCCAGCAGTGAATTCAGGGGCTTCCAGCCCCAGCATTTT.

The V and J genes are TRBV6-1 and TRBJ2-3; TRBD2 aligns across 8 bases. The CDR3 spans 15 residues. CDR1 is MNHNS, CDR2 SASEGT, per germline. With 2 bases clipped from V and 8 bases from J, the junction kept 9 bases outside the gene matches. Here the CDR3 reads CASSEKVAGSGTQYF. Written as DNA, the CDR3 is TGTGCCAGCAGTGAAAAAGTAGCGGGGTCAGGTACGCAGTATTTT.

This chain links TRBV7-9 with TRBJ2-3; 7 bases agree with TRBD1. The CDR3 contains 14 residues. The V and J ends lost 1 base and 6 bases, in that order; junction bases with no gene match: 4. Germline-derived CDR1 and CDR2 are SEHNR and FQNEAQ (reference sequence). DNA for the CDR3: TGTGCCAGCAGCTTAGAAAGGGGGCGGGATACGCAGTATTTT. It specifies CASSLERGRDTQYF.

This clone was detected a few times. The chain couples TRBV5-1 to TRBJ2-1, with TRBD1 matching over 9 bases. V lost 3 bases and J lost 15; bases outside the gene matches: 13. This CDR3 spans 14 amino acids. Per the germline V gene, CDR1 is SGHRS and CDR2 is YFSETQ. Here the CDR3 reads CASSSGQGIAYWFF. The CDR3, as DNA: TGCGCCAGCAGCTCGGGACAGGGCATTGCTTATTGGTTCTTC.

In DNA, the CDR3 is TGCGCCAGCAGCGTCGGACAGGGTTCAGATACGCAGTATTTT. Protein product: CASSVGQGSDTQYF. The chain is built from TRBV5-1 and TRBJ2-3; 8 bases line up with TRBD1. The CDR3 is 14 amino acids. V dropped 4 bases and J dropped 4; count of bases not matched to a gene: 5. The germline gives CDR1 SGHRS, CDR2 YFSETQ.

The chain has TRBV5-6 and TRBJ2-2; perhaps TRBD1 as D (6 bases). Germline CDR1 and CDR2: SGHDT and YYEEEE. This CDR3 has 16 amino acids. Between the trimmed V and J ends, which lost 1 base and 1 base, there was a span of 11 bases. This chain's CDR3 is CASSLNREGNTGELFF. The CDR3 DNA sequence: TGTGCCAGCAGCTTGAACAGGGAAGGGAACACCGGGGAGCTGTTTTTT.

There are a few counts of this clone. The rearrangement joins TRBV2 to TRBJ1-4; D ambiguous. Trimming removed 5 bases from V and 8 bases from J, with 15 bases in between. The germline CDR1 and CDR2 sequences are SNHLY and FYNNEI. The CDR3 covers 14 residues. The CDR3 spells CASSIRSPFEKLFF. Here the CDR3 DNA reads TGTGCCAGCAGTATCAGATCACCTTTCGAAAAACTGTTTTTT.

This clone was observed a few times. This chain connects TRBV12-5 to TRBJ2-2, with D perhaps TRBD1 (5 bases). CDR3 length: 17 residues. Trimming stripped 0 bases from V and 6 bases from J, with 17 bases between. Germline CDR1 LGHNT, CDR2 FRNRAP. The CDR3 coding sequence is TGTGCTAGTGGTTTGGTACATCTAGGGGCTTGGGCCGGGGAGCTGTTTTTT. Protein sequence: CASGLVHLGAWAGELFF.

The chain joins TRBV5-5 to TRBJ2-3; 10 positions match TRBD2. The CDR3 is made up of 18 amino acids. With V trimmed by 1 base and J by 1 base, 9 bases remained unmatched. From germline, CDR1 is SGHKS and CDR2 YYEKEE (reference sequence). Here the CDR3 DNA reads TGTGCCAGCAGCTTGATGACTAGCGGGTGGGGAGGCACAGATACGCAGTATTTT. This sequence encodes CASSLMTSGWGGTDTQYF.